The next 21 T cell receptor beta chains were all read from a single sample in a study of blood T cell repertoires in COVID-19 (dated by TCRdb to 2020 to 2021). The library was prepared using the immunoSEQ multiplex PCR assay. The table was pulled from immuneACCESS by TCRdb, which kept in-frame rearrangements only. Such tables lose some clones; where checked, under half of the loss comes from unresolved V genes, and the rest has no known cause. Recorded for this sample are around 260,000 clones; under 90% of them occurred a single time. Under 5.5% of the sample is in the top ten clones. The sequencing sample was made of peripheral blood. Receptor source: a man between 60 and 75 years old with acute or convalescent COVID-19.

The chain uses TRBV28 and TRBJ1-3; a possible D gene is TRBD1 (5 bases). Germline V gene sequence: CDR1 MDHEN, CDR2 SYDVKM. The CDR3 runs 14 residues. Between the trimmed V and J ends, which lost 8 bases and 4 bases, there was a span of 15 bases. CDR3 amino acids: CASGIRDVGNTIYF. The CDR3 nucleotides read TGTGCCAGCGGAATCAGGGATGTGGGAAACACCATATATTTT.

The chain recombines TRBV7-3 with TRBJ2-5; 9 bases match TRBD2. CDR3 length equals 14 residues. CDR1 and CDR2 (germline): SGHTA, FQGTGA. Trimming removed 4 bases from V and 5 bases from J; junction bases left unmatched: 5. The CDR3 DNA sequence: TGTGCCAGCAGCTACGGACTAGCGAGGGAGACCCAGTACTTC. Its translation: CASSYGLARETQYF.

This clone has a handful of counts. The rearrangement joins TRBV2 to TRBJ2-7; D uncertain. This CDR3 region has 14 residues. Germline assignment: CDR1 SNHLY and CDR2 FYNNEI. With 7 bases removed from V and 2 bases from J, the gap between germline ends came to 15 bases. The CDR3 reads CASKPQEQAYEQYF. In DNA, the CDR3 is TGTGCCAGCAAACCCCAAGAACAAGCCTACGAGCAGTACTTC.

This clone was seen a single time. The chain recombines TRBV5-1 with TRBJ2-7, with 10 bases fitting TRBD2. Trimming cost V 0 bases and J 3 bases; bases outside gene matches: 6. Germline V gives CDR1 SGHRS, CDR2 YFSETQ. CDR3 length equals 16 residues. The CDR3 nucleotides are TGCGCCAGCAGCTTGGTGGCTAGCGGGAGTTTCTACGAGCAGTACTTC. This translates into CASSLVASGSFYEQYF.

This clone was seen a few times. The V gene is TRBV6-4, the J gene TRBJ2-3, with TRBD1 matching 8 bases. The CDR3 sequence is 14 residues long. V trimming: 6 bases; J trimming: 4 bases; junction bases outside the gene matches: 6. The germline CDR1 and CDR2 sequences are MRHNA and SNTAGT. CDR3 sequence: CASSQDRVSDTQYF. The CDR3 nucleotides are TGTGCCAGCAGCCAGGACAGGGTATCAGATACGCAGTATTTT.

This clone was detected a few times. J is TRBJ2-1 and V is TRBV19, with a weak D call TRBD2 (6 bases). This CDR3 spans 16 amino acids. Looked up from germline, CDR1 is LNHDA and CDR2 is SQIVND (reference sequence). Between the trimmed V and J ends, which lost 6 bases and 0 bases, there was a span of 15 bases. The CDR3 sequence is CASSPVADRSYNEQFF. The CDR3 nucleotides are TGTGCCAGTAGCCCTGTAGCGGACCGCTCCTACAATGAGCAGTTCTTC.

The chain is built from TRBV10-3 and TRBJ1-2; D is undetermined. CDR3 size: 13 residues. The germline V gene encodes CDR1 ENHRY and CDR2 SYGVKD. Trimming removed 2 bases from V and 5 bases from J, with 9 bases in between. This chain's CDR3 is CAISEEAEYGYTF. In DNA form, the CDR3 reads TGTGCCATCAGTGAGGAGGCAGAATATGGCTACACCTTC.

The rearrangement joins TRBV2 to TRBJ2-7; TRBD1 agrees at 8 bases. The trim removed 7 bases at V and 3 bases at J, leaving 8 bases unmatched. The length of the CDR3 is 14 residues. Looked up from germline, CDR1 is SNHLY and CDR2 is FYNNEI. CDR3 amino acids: CASTTPDRGYEQYF. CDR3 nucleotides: TGTGCCAGCACGACGCCAGACAGGGGCTACGAGCAGTACTTC.

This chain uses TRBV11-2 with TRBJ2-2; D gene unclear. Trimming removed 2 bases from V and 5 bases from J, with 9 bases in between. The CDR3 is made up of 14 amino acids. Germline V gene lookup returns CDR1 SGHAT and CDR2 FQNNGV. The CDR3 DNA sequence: TGTGCCAGCAGCTTATTGTTTCCGACCGGGGAGCTGTTTTTT. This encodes CASSLLFPTGELFF.

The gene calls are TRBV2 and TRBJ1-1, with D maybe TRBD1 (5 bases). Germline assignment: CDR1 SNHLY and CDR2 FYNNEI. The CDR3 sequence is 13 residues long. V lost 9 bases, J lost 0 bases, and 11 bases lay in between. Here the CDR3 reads CASTGSMNTEAFF. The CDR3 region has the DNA TGTGCCAGTACAGGATCCATGAACACTGAAGCTTTCTTT.

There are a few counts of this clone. CDR3 sequence reads: CASSLTGDEQYF. Written as DNA, the CDR3 is TGTGCCAGCAGTCTTACAGGGGACGAGCAGTACTTC. The chain carries TRBV2 and TRBJ2-7, with TRBD1 identical over 7 bases. Germline V CDR1 and CDR2: SNHLY, FYNNEI. V was clipped by 5 bases and J by 5 bases; unmatched bases: 3. This CDR3 is built from 12 residues.

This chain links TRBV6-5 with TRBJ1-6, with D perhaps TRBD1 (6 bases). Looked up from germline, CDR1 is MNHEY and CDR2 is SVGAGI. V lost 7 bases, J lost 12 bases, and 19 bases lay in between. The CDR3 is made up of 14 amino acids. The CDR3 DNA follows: TGTGCCAGCAAAAGAGCAGGGGAATCGATACCCCTCCACTTT. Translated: CASKRAGESIPLHF.

The CDR3 loop reads CASSSGLAGFQETQYF. The CDR3 coding sequence is TGTGCCAGCAGTTCGGGACTAGCGGGCTTTCAAGAGACCCAGTACTTC. This sequence joins TRBV28 and TRBJ2-5; 12 bases are a match to TRBD2. Germline lookup yields CDR1 MDHEN and CDR2 SYDVKM. V gave up 4 bases and J gave up 2 bases; unmatched junction bases: 5. The CDR3 sequence is 16 residues long.

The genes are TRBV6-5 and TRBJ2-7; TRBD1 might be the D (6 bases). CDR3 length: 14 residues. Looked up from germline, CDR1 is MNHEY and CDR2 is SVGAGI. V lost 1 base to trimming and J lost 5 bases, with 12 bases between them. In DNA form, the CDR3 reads TGTGCCAGCAGTTACTTCGCAGGACAGAACGAGCAGTACTTC. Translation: CASSYFAGQNEQYF.

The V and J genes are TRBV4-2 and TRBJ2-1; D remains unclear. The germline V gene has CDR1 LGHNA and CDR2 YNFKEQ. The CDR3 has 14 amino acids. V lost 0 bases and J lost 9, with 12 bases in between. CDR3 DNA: TGTGCCAGCAGCCAAGAGGGTAAGCGTGGTGAGCAGTTCTTC. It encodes CASSQEGKRGEQFF.

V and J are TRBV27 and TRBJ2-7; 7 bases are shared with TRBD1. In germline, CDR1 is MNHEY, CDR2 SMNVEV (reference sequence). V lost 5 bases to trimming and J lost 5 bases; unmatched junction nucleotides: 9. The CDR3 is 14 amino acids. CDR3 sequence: CASSPRGGQNEQYF. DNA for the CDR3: TGTGCCAGCAGTCCCCGAGGGGGACAGAACGAGCAGTACTTC.

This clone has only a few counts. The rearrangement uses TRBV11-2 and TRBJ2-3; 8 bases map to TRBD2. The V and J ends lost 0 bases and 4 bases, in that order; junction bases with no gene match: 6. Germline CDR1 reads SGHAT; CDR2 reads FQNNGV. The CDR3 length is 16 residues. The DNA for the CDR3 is TGTGCCAGCAGCTTAGAAGGCGGGGGGCTCCCAGATACGCAGTATTTT. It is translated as CASSLEGGGLPDTQYF.

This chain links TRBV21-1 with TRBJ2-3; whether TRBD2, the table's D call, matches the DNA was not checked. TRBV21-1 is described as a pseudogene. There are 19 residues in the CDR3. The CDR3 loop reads CASSKSKRGPSSSTDTQYF. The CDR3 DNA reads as TGTGCCAGCAGCAAGTCTAAGCGGGGCCCCTCGTCTAGCACAGATACGCAGTATTTT.

The CDR3 protein is CASSADSGNQPQHF. In nucleotides, the CDR3 is TGCGCCAGCAGCGCCGACAGCGGGAATCAGCCCCAGCATTTT. V usage is TRBV5-1 and J usage is TRBJ1-5, with D perhaps TRBD1 (5 bases). The CDR3 runs to 14 residues. Between the trimmed V and J ends, which lost 4 bases and 4 bases, there was a span of 12 bases. CDR1 is SGHRS, CDR2 YFSETQ, per germline.

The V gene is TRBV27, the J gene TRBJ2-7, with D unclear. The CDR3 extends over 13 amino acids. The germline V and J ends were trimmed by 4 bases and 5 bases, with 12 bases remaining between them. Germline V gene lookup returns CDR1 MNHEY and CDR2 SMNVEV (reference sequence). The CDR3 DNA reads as TGTGCCAGCAGTTCAGGCGATGGCGACGAGCAGTACTTC. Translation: CASSSGDGDEQYF.

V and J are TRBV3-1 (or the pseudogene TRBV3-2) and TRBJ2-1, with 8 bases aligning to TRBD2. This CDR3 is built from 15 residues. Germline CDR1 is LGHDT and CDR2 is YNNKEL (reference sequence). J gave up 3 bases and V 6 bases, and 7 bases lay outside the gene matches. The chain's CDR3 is CASRAGDRVYNEQFF. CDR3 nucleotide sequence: TGTGCCAGCAGAGCGGGGGACCGTGTCTACAATGAGCAGTTCTTC.